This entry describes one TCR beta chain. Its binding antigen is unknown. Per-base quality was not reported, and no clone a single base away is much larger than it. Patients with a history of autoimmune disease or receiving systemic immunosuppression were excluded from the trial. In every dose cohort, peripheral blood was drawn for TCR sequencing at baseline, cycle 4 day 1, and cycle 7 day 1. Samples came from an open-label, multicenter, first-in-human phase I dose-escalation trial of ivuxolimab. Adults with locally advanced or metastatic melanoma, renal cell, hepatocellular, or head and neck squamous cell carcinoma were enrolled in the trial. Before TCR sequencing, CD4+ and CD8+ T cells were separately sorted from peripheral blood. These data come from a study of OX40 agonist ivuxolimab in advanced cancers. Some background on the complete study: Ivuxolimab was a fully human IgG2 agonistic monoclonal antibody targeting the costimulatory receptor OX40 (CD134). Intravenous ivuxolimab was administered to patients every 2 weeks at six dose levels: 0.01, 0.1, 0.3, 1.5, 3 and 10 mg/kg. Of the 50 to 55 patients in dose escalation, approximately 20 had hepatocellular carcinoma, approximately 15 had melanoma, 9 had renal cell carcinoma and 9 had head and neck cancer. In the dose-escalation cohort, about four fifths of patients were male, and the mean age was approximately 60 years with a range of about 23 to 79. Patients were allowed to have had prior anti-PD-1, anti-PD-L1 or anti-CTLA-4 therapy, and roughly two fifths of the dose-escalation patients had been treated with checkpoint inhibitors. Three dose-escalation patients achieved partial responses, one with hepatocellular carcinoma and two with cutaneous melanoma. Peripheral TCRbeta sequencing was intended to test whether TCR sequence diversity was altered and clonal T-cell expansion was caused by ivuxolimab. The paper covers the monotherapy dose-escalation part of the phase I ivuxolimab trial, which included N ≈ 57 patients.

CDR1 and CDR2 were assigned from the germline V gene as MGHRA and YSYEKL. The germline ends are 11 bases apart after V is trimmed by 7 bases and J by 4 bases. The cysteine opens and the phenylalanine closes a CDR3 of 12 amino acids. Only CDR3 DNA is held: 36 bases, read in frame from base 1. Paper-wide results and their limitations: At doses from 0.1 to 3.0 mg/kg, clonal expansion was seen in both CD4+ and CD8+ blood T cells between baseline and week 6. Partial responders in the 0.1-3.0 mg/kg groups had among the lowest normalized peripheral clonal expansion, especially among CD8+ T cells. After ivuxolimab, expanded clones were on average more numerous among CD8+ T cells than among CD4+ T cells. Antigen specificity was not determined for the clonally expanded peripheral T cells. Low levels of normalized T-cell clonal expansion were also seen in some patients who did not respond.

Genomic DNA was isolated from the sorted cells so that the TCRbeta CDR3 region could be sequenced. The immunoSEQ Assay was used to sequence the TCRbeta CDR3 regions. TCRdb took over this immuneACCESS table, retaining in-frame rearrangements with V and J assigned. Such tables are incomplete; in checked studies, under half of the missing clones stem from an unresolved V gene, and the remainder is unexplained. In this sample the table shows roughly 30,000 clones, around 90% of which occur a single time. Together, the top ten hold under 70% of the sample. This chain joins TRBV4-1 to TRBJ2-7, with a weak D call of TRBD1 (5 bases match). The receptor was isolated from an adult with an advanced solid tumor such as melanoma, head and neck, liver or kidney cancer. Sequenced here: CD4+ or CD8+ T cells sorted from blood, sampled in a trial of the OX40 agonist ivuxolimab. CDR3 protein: CASMGRRYEQYF. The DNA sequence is TGCGCCAGCATGGGGCGCAGGTACGAGCAGTACTTC.